One sample yielded the 7 T cell receptor beta chains listed below, sequenced in a study of blood T cell repertoires in COVID-19. Clones were sequenced by immunoSEQ multiplex PCR, and TCRdb holds only the in-frame ones, with some missing. The data contain a few hundred thousand clones, around 86% of them singletons. The material sequenced was peripheral blood. These receptors were obtained from a woman in her 70s with active or convalescent COVID-19.

This chain links TRBV5-6 with TRBJ1-6; tentatively, D is TRBD1 (6 bases). Trimming removed 2 bases at V and 7 bases at J, with 16 bases between. This CDR3 region has 16 residues. Germline CDR1 reads SGHDT; CDR2 reads YYEEEE. The CDR3 protein is CASSFRVGAVNSPLHF. CDR3 sequence (DNA): TGTGCCAGCAGCTTTAGGGTGGGGGCTGTAAATTCACCCCTCCACTTT.

V and J are TRBV6-2 or TRBV6-3 and TRBJ1-4, with TRBD1 as a possible D gene (6 bases). V was pared by 2 bases and J by 4 bases, with 11 bases between. The germline gives CDR1 MNHEY, CDR2 SVGEGT. This CDR3 comprises 15 residues. CDR3 in DNA: TGTGCCAGCAGTTACGGGGGCGGAAATAATGAAAAACTGTTTTTT. This codes for CASSYGGGNNEKLFF.

This chain joins TRBV5-1 and TRBJ1-2, with 10 bases lining up with TRBD1. With V trimmed by 4 bases and J by 4 bases, 7 bases remained unmatched. This CDR3 has 15 residues. Germline assignment: CDR1 SGHRS and CDR2 YFSETQ. The CDR3 DNA sequence: TGCGCCAGCAGCCTAGGGACAGGGGTAGTCTATGGCTACACCTTC. Translating it yields CASSLGTGVVYGYTF.

The gene calls are TRBV6-5 and TRBJ2-3; 7 bases line up with TRBD2. V trimming: 1 base; J trimming: 4 bases; junction bases outside the gene matches: 8. From germline, CDR1 is MNHEY and CDR2 SVGAGI. This CDR3 contains 16 residues. CDR3 DNA sequence: TGTGCCAGCAGTTACTGGGTGGGGGGGTCCGCAGATACGCAGTATTTT. Its protein product is CASSYWVGGSADTQYF.

This clone was seen a handful of times. This chain connects TRBV6-5 to TRBJ1-1, with TRBD1 as a possible D gene (6 bases). Between the trimmed V and J ends, which lost 0 bases and 11 bases, there was a span of 13 bases. From germline, CDR1 is MNHEY and CDR2 SVGAGI. The CDR3 has 13 residues. CDR3 amino acids: CASSYSTGSPAFF. In nucleotides, the CDR3 is TGTGCCAGCAGTTACTCAACAGGGTCTCCGGCTTTCTTT.

V is TRBV10-3 and J is TRBJ2-3, with D possibly being TRBD1 (5 bases). There are 14 residues in the CDR3. From germline, CDR1 is ENHRY and CDR2 SYGVKD. V gave up 2 bases and J gave up 5 bases, with 11 bases separating them. CDR3 sequence (DNA): TGTGCCATCAGTGAGGGTAGTAGGGGAGATACGCAGTATTTT. It yields the protein CAISEGSRGDTQYF.

This chain connects TRBV7-6 to TRBJ1-5; D call uncertain. The germline gives CDR1 SGHVS, CDR2 FNYEAQ. This CDR3 has 16 amino acids. V lost 4 bases and J lost 5, with 18 bases in between. For the CDR3, the DNA is TGTGCCAGCAGCTCCCGGGCCGGCGGGAGTGATCAGCCCCAGCATTTT. Its protein product is CASSSRAGGSDQPQHF.